The 11 T cell receptor beta chains reported below all come from one sample, sequenced in a study of cytomegalovirus exposure and HLA in healthy donors. Primers for the PCR totalled 60 Vbeta and 13 Jbeta. Here immunoSEQ multiplex PCR was the method, and the copy in TCRdb shows in-frame clones only, minus some. The sample shows roughly 130,000 clones, 60% to 85% of them seen only once. Source material: PBMCs. These receptors were collected from a man aged 40-55 years in good health and CMV-seronegative.

The V call is TRBV10-2, the J call TRBJ2-5; D is possibly TRBD1 (7 bases). TRBJ2-7 explains the end of the DNA better; the J call may be wrong. The V gene's germline CDR1 is WSHSY and CDR2 SAAADI. The CDR3 is made up of 15 amino acids. CDR3 loop: CASSQTQGVGGEQYF. CDR3 nucleotides: TGCGCCAGCAGCCAAACCCAGGGGGTGGGAGGCGAGCAGTACTTC.

V is TRBV19 and J is TRBJ2-2; TRBD2 is a possible D gene (6 bases). Germline CDR1 LNHDA, CDR2 SQIVND (reference sequence). V shed 7 bases and J shed 5 bases, with 14 bases lying between them. The length of the CDR3 is 14 residues. CDR3 in DNA: TGTGCCAGTATGGGTGCGGGGCTGACCGGGGAGCTGTTTTTT. Translated, it gives CASMGAGLTGELFF.

V gene TRBV18 combines with J gene TRBJ2-7; D is perhaps TRBD1 (6 bases). The CDR3 runs 14 residues. The V gene lost 3 bases and the J gene lost 3 bases, with 12 bases spanning the gap. The germline CDR1 and CDR2 sequences are KGHSH and LQKENI. The CDR3 spells CASSPGQSVYEQYF. In nucleotides, the CDR3 is TGTGCCAGCTCACCGGGACAAAGCGTCTACGAGCAGTACTTC.

The rearrangement links TRBV4-1 to TRBJ2-1, with TRBD2 matching over 10 bases. Per germline, CDR1 MGHRA and CDR2 YSYEKL. The CDR3 is 18 residues long. The V gene end was trimmed by 0 bases and the J gene end by 8 bases; junction bases not matched to a gene: 13. Here the CDR3 reads CASSQDATAGLASYEQFF. The CDR3 nucleotides are TGCGCCAGCAGCCAAGATGCCACCGCGGGACTAGCGTCCTATGAGCAGTTCTTC.

The sample holds one count of this clone. The chain employs TRBV7-2 and TRBJ2-3, with D possibly matching TRBD2 (5 bases). The ends were cut back, 1 base at V and 6 bases at J, with 8 bases in the middle. This CDR3 has 13 amino acids. Germline V gene sequence: CDR1 SGHTA, CDR2 FQGNSA. The CDR3 coding sequence is TGTGCCAGCAGCTTAGGCGGGTCGGATACGCAGTATTTT. Translation: CASSLGGSDTQYF.

This chain uses TRBV19 with TRBJ2-4, with 8 bases lining up with TRBD2. Germline V gene lookup returns CDR1 LNHDA and CDR2 SQIVND (reference sequence). The CDR3 is made up of 14 amino acids. V gave up 7 bases and J gave up 8 bases; unmatched junction bases: 10. Here the CDR3 DNA reads TGTGCCAGTAAGGAGGTTAGCGGGGAGGACATTCAGTACTTC. The encoded protein is CASKEVSGEDIQYF.

This chain joins TRBV27 and TRBJ2-7; TRBD1 aligns across 9 bases. Germline loops: CDR1 MNHEY, CDR2 SMNVEV (reference sequence). The CDR3 runs to 15 residues. With V trimmed by 1 base and J by 1 base, 2 bases remained unmatched. The CDR3 region has the DNA TGTGCCAGCAGTTTATACAGGGGGCAGTCCTACGAGCAGTACTTC. Its protein product is CASSLYRGQSYEQYF.

The chain carries TRBV6-1 and TRBJ2-7, with 7 bases identical to TRBD1. V gave up 4 bases and J gave up 4 bases; unmatched junction bases: 13. The germline gives CDR1 MNHNS, CDR2 SASEGT. This CDR3 is built from 16 residues. CDR3 sequence reads: CASSVRQGKVAYEQYF. DNA for the CDR3: TGTGCCAGCAGTGTGCGACAGGGAAAGGTAGCTTACGAGCAGTACTTC.

J is TRBJ2-2 and V is TRBV7-2, with 9 positions matching TRBD2. Germline values: CDR1 SGHTA, CDR2 FQGNSA. The V gene end was trimmed by 6 bases and the J gene end by 2 bases; junction bases not matched to a gene: 4. This CDR3 comprises 15 residues. The CDR3 nucleotides are TGTGCCAGCAGGGTAGCGGGGGCAAACACCGGGGAGCTGTTTTTT. This sequence encodes CASRVAGANTGELFF. The complete variable domain, with remaining parts taken from reference TRBV7-2 and TRBJ2-2, reads GAGVSQSPSNKVTEKGKDVELRCDPISGHTALYWYRQSLGQGLEFLIYFQGNSAPDKSGLPSDRFSAERTGGSVSTLTIQRTQQEDSAVYLCASRVAGANTGELFFGEGSRLTVL.

The chain recombines TRBV5-1 with TRBJ2-6, with a weak D call TRBD2 (6 bases). The length of the CDR3 is 17 residues. V was trimmed by 4 bases and J by 0 bases, leaving 14 bases between them. Germline values: CDR1 SGHRS, CDR2 YFSETQ. This chain's CDR3 is CASSVGGGPSGANVLTF. For the CDR3, the DNA is TGCGCCAGCAGCGTGGGGGGAGGCCCCTCTGGGGCCAACGTCCTGACTTTC.

This clone was detected a few times. This rearrangement joins TRBV7-2 to TRBJ2-7; 10 bases are shared with TRBD1. The V gene end was trimmed by 1 base and the J gene end by 3 bases; junction bases not matched to a gene: 3. This CDR3 is built from 15 residues. Germline lookup yields CDR1 SGHTA and CDR2 FQGNSA. The DNA for the CDR3 is TGTGCCAGCAGCTTAGAGACAGGGGGCAACTACGAGCAGTACTTC. This codes for CASSLETGGNYEQYF.